This TCR beta chain was documented in a study of blood T cell repertoires in COVID-19. Turning to the study itself: PBMCs, B-cell-depleted T cells, or T cells provided the cDNA or gDNA that made up the material.

From germline, CDR1 is KGHSH and CDR2 LQKENI. The V end lost 2 bases, the J end lost 7 bases, and 12 bases lay between the germline ends. CDR3 length: 13 amino acids. This clone was seen once. Method: immunoSEQ multiplex PCR; TCRdb's copy keeps in-frame clones and lacks some. The sample contains 250,000 to 350,000 clones, over 80% of which appear only once. The genes are TRBV18 and TRBJ2-7, with D maybe TRBD2 (5 bases). The source is a woman aged 50 to 60 with COVID-19, enrolled during active disease. The source material was peripheral blood. CDR3 DNA sequence: TGTGCCAGCTCACCAGCAGTACGAGGGGAGCAGTACTTC. This codes for CASSPAVRGEQYF.